Shown below are 8 T cell receptor beta chains from a single sample sequenced in a study of T cell repertoires in cytomegalovirus infection. TCRdb reprocessed the reads via MiXCR and lists one record per CDR3 protein. The sample lists 310,000 or so distinct CDR3 sequences, roughly 17% occurring once. The source material was PBMCs. These receptors all stem from a human donor in good health (CMV status not recorded). Some clones in this sample may be carry-over from other donors' samples.

The J gene is TRBJ1-5, the V gene TRBV24-1; D not certain. The V gene's germline CDR1 is KGHDR and CDR2 SFDVKD. Trimming took 0 bases from V and 4 from J, leaving 9 bases between them. This CDR3 has 15 amino acids. The DNA of the CDR3 is TGTGCCACCAGTGATTTGGGCAAGGTTAATCAGCCCCAGCATTTT. It codes for CATSDLGKVNQPQHF.

Ten or more counts support this clonotype. The chain couples TRBV7-8 to TRBJ2-5; D may be TRBD2 (5 bases). The V gene's germline CDR1 is SGHVS and CDR2 FQNEAQ. The CDR3 has 14 amino acids. Trimming removed 1 base at V and 5 bases at J, with 11 bases between. CDR3 in DNA: TGTGCCAGCAGCTTAGACCGACGGAGGGAGACCCAGTACTTC. It is translated as CASSLDRRRETQYF.

This clonotype was detected a few times. This chain joins TRBV20-1 and TRBJ2-3; D is undetermined. The CDR3 consists of 11 residues. CDR1 DFQATT and CDR2 SNEGSKA come from the germline V gene (reference sequence). Between the trimmed V and J ends, which lost 6 bases and 10 bases, there was a span of 14 bases. The CDR3 bases are TGCAGTGCCGCTACCACAACCCCGCAGTATTTT. It is translated as CSAATTTPQYF.

In its sample, this clonotype was seen a few times. V usage is TRBV11-1 and J usage is TRBJ2-1; 14 bases fit TRBD2. CDR3 length: 18 residues. CDR1 is SGHAT and CDR2 is FQDESV in the germline V gene (reference sequence). With V trimmed by 5 bases and J by 0 bases, 6 bases remained unmatched. The CDR3 here is CASSDGLAGGGSYNEQFF. The CDR3 DNA reads as TGTGCCAGCAGCGACGGACTAGCGGGGGGTGGCTCCTACAATGAGCAGTTCTTC. The full variable domain, in which reference TRBV11-1 and TRBJ2-1 provide the parts outside the CDR3, is EAEVAQSPRYKITEKSQAVAFWCDPISGHATLYWYRQILGQGPELLVQFQDESVVDDSQLPKDRFSAERLKGVDSTLKIQPAELGDSAMYLCASSDGLAGGGSYNEQFFGPGTRLTVL.

This clonotype came up many times. The chain employs TRBV28 and TRBJ2-5; tentatively, D is TRBD1 (6 bases). V shed 6 bases and J shed 2 bases, with 13 bases lying between them. The germline V gene encodes CDR1 MDHEN and CDR2 SYDVKM. The CDR3 spans 14 residues. The DNA for the CDR3 is TGTGCCAGCAGGTCCGGACAGTCGCAAGAGACCCAGTACTTC. It specifies CASRSGQSQETQYF.

This clonotype was observed many times. The rearrangement links TRBV7-9 to TRBJ2-1; 7 nucleotides line up with TRBD1. This CDR3 contains 16 residues. The germline V gene has CDR1 SEHNR and CDR2 FQNEAQ (reference sequence). The V segment lost 0 bases and the J segment 6 bases; nucleotides outside the gene matches: 8. This CDR3 is CASSLARQGVSNEQFF. CDR3 sequence (DNA): TGTGCCAGCAGCTTAGCGCGTCAGGGGGTGAGCAATGAGCAGTTCTTC.

The V and J genes are TRBV3-1 and TRBJ2-7, with 9 positions matching TRBD2. V trimming: 5 bases; J trimming: 6 bases; junction bases outside the gene matches: 8. From germline, CDR1 is LGHDT and CDR2 YNNKEL (reference sequence). This CDR3 is built from 14 residues. The CDR3 DNA reads TGTGCCAGCAGCGGCGGGAGGGGGCCGGGCGAGCAGTACTTC. This translates into CASSGGRGPGEQYF.

This clonotype has ten or more counts. This chain joins TRBV7-2 and TRBJ1-2; D possibly corresponds to TRBD1 (6 bases). Trimming took off 1 base at V and 4 bases at J, with 13 bases between the two ends. Germline loops: CDR1 SGHTA, CDR2 FQGNSA. This CDR3 region has 15 residues. CDR3 DNA: TGTGCCAGCAGCTTAGGGGGGCTCCTGCTCTATGGCTACACCTTC. Translated: CASSLGGLLLYGYTF. The full variable domain, with the rest looked up from reference TRBV7-2 and TRBJ1-2, is GAGVSQSPSNKVTEKGKDVELRCDPISGHTALYWYRQSLGQGLEFLIYFQGNSAPDKSGLPSDRFSAERTGGSVSTLTIQRTQQEDSAVYLCASSLGGLLLYGYTFGSGTRLTVV.